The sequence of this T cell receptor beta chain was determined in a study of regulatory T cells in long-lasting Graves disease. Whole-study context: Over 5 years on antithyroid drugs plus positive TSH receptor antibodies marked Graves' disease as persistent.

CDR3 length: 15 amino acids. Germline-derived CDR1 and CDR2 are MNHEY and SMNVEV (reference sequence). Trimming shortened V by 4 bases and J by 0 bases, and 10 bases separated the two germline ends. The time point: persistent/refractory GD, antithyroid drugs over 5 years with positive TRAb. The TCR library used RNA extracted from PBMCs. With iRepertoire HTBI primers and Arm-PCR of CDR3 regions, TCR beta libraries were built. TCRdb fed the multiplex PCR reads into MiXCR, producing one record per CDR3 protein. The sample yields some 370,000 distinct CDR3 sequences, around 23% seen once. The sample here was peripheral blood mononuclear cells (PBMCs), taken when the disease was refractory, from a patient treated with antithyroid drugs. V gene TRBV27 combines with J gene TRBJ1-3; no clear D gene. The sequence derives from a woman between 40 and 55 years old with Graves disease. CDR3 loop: CASSSTPVSGNTIYF. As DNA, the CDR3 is TGTGCCAGCAGTTCGACACCCGTCTCTGGAAACACCATATATTTT.